A single sample gave rise to the 9 T cell receptor beta chains below, sequenced in a study of T cell repertoires in cytomegalovirus infection. TCRdb used MiXCR to reprocess the reads, holding one entry per CDR3 protein. The sample lists about 150,000 distinct CDR3 sequences, over 25% occurring once. The antigens for these receptors are not known. Source: CD8+ T cells from cultured PBMCs, taken from culture after CMV antigen stimulation. These receptors came from a human donor in good health (CMV status not recorded). Some clones in this sample may be carry-over from other donors' samples.

The V gene is TRBV19, the J gene TRBJ1-2; no reliable D call. V was pared by 1 base and J by 2 bases, with 8 bases between. Per the germline V gene, CDR1 is LNHDA and CDR2 is SQIVND (reference sequence). CDR3 length equals 14 residues. The DNA of the CDR3 is TGTGCCAGTAGTATAGGGGCAGACAACTATGGCTACACCTTC. It codes for CASSIGADNYGYTF.

This chain connects TRBV28 to TRBJ2-1; 7 nucleotides align to TRBD2. The CDR3 length is 15 residues. V shed 5 bases, J shed 2 bases, and the junction held 6 bases outside the gene matches. Germline values: CDR1 MDHEN, CDR2 SYDVKM. CDR3 sequence: CASSHLGGTYNEQFF. CDR3 coding DNA: TGTGCCAGCAGTCACCTCGGGGGGACCTACAATGAGCAGTTCTTC.

This clonotype was picked up a small number of times. This chain links TRBV7-6 with TRBJ2-3; D may be TRBD2 (5 bases). Germline assignment: CDR1 SGHVS and CDR2 FNYEAQ. There are 14 residues in the CDR3. V was clipped by 5 bases and J by 3 bases, with 12 bases between them. The CDR3 region is CASSRVPGTDTQYF. In DNA form, the CDR3 reads TGTGCCAGCAGCCGAGTTCCGGGAACAGATACGCAGTATTTT.

This clonotype was seen only a few times. The genes are TRBV10-3 and TRBJ1-5, with 9 bases that match TRBD1. V lost 1 base to trimming and J lost 2 bases; unmatched junction nucleotides: 18. Germline lookup yields CDR1 ENHRY and CDR2 SYGVKD. CDR3 length: 21 residues. The CDR3 nucleotides read TGTGCCATCAGTGAGTTTGGTCCCACAGGGGGCCCTGATAGCGGCAATCAGCCCCAGCATTTT. As protein: CAISEFGPTGGPDSGNQPQHF.

CDR3 region: CASSQKTLGANGYTF. In nucleotides, the CDR3 is TGCGCCAGCAGCCAAAAGACGCTAGGGGCTAATGGCTACACCTTC. The rearrangement uses TRBV4-1 and TRBJ1-2; possibly TRBD1 for D (5 bases). Germline V gene sequence: CDR1 MGHRA, CDR2 YSYEKL. V was clipped by 2 bases and J by 6 bases, with 16 bases between them. This CDR3 has 15 residues.

The chain couples TRBV7-8 to TRBJ2-1; the match to TRBD2 covers 8 bases. V trimming: 2 bases; J trimming: 7 bases; junction bases outside the gene matches: 16. Germline assignment: CDR1 SGHVS and CDR2 FQNEAQ. CDR3 length: 18 amino acids. The CDR3 region is CASSLNSPSGGSNNEQFF. The CDR3 DNA is TGTGCCAGCAGCTTAAATTCTCCCAGCGGGGGCTCCAATAATGAGCAGTTCTTC.

The V and J genes are TRBV4-2 and TRBJ2-7; possibly TRBD1 for D (6 bases). The CDR3 has 16 residues. V dropped 0 bases and J dropped 0 bases, with 12 bases sitting between them. Germline CDR1 and CDR2: LGHNA and YNFKEQ. For the CDR3, the DNA is TGTGCCAGCAGCCAAGAAGGGGGTCCAAGCTCCTACGAGCAGTACTTC. Residues: CASSQEGGPSSYEQYF.

The J gene is TRBJ2-7, the V gene TRBV5-6, with D possibly called TRBD1 or TRBD2 (5 bases each). This CDR3 is 16 amino acids long. CDR1 is SGHDT and CDR2 is YYEEEE in the germline V gene. V was shortened by 4 bases and J by 1 base, with 18 bases between the two germline ends. The CDR3 nucleotides read TGTGCCAGCAGCCCCCACTTGGGGGTCCTATCCTACGAGCAGTACTTC. Translation gives CASSPHLGVLSYEQYF.

The chain employs TRBV7-8 and TRBJ2-5, with D possibly TRBD2 on 5 matching bases. The ends were cut back, 1 base at V and 4 bases at J, with 10 bases in the middle. The CDR3 totals 14 residues. Germline V gives CDR1 SGHVS, CDR2 FQNEAQ. CDR3 nucleotide sequence: TGTGCCAGCAGCTTAGTGGTCGGACTAGAGACCCAGTACTTC. This sequence encodes CASSLVVGLETQYF.